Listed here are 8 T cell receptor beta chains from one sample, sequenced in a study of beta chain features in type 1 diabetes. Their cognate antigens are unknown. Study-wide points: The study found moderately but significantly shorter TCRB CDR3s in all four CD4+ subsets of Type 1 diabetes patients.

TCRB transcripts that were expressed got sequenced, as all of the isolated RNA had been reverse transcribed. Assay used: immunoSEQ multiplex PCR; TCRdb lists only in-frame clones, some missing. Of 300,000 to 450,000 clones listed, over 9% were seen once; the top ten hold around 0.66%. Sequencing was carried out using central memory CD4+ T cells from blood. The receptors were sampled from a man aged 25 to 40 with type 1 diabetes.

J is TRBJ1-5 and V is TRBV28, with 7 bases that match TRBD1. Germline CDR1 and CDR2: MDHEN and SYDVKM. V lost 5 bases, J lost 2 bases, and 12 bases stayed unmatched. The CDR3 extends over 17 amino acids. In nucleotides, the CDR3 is TGTGCCAGCAGTCGCGCTAGGGACAGTGTGGGCAATCAGCCCCAGCATTTT. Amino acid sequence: CASSRARDSVGNQPQHF.

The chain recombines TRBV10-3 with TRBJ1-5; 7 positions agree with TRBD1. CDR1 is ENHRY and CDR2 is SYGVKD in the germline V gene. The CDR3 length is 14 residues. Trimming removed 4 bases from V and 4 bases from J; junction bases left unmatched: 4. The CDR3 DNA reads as TGTGCCATCAGTGGAGGGACAGTTAATCAGCCCCAGCATTTT. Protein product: CAISGGTVNQPQHF.

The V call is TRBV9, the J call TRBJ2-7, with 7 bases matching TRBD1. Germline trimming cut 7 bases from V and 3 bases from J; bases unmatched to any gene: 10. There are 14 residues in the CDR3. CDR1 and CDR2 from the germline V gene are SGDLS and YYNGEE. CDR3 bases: TGTGCCAGCGGACGGACAGGAAAAGACTACGAGCAGTACTTC. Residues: CASGRTGKDYEQYF.

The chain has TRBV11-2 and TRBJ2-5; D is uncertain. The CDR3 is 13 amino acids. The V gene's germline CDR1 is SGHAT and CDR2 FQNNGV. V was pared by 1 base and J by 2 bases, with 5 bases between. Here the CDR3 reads CASSLARQETQYF. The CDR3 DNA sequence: TGTGCCAGCAGCTTAGCCCGACAAGAGACCCAGTACTTC.

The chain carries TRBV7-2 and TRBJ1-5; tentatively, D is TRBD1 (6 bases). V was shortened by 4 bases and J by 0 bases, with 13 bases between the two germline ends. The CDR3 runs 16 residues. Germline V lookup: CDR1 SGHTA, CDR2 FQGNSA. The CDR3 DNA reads TGTGCCAGCAGCTCGGACAGACGATCTAGCAATCAGCCCCAGCATTTT. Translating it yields CASSSDRRSSNQPQHF.

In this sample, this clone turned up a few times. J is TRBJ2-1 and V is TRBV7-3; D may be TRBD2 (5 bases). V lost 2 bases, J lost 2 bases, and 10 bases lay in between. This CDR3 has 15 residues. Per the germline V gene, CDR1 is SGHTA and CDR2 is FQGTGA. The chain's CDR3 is CASSLSGSAYNEQFF. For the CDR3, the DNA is TGTGCCAGCAGCTTATCGGGGAGCGCCTACAATGAGCAGTTCTTC.

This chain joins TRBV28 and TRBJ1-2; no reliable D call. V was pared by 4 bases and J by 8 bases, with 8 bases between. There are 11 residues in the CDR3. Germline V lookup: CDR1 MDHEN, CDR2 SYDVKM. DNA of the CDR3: TGTGCCAGCAGTTACCGGGAGGGCTACACCTTC. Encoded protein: CASSYREGYTF.

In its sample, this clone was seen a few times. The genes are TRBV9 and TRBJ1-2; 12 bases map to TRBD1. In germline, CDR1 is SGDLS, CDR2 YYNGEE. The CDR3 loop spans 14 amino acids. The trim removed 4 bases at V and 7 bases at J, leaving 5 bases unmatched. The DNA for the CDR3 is TGTGCCAGCAGCCTGGGACAGGGGGCGGGTGGCTACACCTTC. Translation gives CASSLGQGAGGYTF.